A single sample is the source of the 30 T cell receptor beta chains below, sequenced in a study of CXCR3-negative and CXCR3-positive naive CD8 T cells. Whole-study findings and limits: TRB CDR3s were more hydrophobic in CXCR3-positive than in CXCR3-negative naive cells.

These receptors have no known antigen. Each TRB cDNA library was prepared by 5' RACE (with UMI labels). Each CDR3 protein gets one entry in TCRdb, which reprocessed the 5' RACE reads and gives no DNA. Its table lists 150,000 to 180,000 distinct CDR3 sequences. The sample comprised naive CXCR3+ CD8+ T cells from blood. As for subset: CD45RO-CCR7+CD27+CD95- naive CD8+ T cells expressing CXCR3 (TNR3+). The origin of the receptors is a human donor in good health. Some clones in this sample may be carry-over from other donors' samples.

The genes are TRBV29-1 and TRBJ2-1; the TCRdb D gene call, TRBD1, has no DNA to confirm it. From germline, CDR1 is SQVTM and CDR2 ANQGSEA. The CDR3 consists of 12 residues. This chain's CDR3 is CSVEGWSGVWFF.

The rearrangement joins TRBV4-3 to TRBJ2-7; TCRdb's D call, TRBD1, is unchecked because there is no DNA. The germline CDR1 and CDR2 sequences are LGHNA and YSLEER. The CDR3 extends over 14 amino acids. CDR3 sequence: CASSQERGGYEQYF.

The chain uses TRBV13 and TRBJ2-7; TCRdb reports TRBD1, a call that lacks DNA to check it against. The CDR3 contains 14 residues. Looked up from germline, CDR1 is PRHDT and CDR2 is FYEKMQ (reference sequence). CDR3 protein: CASSAAQGRYEQYF.

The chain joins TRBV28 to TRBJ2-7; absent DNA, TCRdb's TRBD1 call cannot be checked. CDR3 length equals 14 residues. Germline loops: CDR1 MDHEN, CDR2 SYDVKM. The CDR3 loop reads CASSPSGQSYEQYF.

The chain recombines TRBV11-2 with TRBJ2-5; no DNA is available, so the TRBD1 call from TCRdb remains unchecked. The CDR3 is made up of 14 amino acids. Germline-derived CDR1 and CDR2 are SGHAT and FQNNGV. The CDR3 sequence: CASSPRLEYETQYF.

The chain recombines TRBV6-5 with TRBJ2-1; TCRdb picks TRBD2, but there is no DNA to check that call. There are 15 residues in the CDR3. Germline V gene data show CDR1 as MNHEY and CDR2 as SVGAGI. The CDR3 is CASSVRESSRNEQFF.

The CDR3 here is CASSLGQGALGHEQFF. The chain couples TRBV28 to TRBJ2-1; TCRdb lists TRBD1, though no DNA is available to test this call. The CDR3 length is 16 residues. Germline V gene sequence: CDR1 MDHEN, CDR2 SYDVKM.

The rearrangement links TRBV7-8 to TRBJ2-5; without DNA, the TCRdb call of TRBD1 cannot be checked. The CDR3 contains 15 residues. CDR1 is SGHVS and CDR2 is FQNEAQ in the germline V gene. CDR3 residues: CASSSTTGIGETQYF. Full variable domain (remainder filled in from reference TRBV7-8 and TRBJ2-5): GAGVSQSPRYKVAKRGQDVALRCDPISGHVSLFWYQQALGQGPEFLTYFQNEAQLDKSGLPSDRFFAERPEGSVSTLKIQRTQQEDSAVYLCASSSTTGIGETQYFGPGTRLLVL.

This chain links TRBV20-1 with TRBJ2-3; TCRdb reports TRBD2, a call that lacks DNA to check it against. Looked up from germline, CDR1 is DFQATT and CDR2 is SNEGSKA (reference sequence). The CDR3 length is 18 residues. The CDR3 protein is CSALVGLAVLTSTDTQYF.

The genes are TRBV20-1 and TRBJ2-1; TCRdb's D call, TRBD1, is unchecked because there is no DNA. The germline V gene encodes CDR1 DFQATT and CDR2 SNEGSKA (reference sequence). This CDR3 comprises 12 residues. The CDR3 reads CSAMGPYNEQFF.

The CDR3 loop is CASSFGATYEQYF. V gene TRBV11-2 combines with J gene TRBJ2-7. Germline CDR1 reads SGHAT; CDR2 reads FQNNGV. The CDR3 is 13 amino acids.

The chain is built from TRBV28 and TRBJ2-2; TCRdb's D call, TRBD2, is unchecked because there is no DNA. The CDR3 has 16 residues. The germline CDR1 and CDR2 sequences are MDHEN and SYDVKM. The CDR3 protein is CASSSTLAGSGGELFF.

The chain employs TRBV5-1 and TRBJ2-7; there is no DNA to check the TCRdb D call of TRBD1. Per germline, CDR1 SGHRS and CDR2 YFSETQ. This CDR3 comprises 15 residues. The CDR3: CASRQPGTDSYEQYF.

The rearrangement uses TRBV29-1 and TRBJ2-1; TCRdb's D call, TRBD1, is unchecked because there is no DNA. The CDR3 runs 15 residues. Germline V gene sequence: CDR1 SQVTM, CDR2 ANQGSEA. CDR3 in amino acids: CSFVAGQGAGNEQFF.

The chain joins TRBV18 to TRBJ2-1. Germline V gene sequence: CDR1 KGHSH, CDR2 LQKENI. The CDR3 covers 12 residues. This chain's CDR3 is CASSPPSDEQFF.

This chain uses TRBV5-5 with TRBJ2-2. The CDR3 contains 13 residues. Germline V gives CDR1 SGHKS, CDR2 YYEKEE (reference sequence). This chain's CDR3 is CASSLWGTGELFF.

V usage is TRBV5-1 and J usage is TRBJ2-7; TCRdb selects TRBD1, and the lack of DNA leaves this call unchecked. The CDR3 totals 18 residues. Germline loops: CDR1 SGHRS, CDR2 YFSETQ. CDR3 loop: CASSLDGRGLAGLYEQYF. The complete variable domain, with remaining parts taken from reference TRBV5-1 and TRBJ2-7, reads KAGVTQTPRYLIKTRGQQVTLSCSPISGHRSVSWYQQTPGQGLQFLFEYFSETQRNKGNFPGRFSGRQFSNSRSEMNVSTLELGDSALYLCASSLDGRGLAGLYEQYFGPGTRLTVT.

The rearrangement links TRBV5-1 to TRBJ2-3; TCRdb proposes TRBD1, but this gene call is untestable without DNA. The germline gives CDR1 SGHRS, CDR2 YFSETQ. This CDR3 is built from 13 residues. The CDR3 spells CASMPGDTDTQYF.

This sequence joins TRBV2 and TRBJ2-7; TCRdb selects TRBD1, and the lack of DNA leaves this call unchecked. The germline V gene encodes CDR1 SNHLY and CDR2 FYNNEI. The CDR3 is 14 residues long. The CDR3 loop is CASRGQGPSYEQYF.

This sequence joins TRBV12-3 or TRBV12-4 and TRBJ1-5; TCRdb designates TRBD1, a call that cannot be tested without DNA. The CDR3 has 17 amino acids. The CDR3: CASSRSWDEQGKQPQHF.

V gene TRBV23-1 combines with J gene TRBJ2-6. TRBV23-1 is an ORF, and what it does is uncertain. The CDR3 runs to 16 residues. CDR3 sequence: CASSQILSSGANVLTF.

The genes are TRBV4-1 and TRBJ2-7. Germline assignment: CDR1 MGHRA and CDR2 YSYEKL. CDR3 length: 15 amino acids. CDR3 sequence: CASSQRAIGSYEQYF.

CDR3 loop: CASSQDPGKGEEQYF. The chain couples TRBV4-2 to TRBJ2-7; the TCRdb D gene call, TRBD1, has no DNA to confirm it. Germline CDR1 and CDR2: LGHNA and YNFKEQ. CDR3 length: 15 residues.

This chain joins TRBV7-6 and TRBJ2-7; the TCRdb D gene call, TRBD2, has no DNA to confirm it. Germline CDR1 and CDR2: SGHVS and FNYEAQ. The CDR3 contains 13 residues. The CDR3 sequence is CASSPSGGYEQYF.

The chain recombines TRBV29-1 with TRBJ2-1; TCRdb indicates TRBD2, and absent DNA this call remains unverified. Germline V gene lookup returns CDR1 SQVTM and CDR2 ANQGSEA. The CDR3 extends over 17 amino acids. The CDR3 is CSVDGKRGGWSYNEQFF.

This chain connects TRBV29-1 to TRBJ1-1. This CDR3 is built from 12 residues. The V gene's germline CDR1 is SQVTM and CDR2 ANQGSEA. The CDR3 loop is CSVVGGRTEAFF.

The CDR3 protein is CATMAVTVYNEQFF. This chain uses TRBV28 with TRBJ2-1. In germline, CDR1 is MDHEN, CDR2 SYDVKM. There are 14 residues in the CDR3.

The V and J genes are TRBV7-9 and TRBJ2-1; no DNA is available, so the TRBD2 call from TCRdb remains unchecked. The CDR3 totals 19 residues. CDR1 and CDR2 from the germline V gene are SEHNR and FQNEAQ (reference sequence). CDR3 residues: CASSVPGLAGGLRDNEQFF.

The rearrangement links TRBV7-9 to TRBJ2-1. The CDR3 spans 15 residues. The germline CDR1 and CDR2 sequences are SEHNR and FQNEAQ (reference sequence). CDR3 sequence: CASSLTGSSYNEQFF.

The CDR3 sequence: CASSQSRTGSEAFF. J is TRBJ1-1 and V is TRBV4-1; absent DNA, TCRdb's TRBD1 call cannot be checked. Germline V gene lookup returns CDR1 MGHRA and CDR2 YSYEKL. The CDR3 is made up of 14 amino acids.